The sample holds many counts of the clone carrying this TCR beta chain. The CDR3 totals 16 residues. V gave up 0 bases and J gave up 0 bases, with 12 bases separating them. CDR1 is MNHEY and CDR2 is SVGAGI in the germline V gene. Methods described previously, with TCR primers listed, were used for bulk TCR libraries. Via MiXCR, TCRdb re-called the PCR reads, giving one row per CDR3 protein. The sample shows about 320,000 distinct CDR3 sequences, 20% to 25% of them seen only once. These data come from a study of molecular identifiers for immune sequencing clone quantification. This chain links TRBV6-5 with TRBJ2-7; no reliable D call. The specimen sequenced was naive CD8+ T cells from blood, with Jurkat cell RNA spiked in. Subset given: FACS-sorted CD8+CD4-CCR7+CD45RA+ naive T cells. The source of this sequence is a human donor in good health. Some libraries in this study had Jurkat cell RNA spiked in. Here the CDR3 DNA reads TGTGCCAGCAGTTACTCGATACGGCCAAGCTCCTACGAGCAGTACTTC. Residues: CASSYSIRPSSYEQYF.